A single sample gave rise to the 10 T cell receptor beta chains below, sequenced in a study of T cell repertoires in cytomegalovirus infection. MiXCR, run by TCRdb on the reads, gives a single entry per CDR3 protein. Of roughly 800,000 distinct CDR3 sequences in the sample, about 27% are singletons; the top ten hold around 14%. What these receptors recognize is not known. The material was cultured CD8+ T cells from PBMCs, obtained from culture after CMV antigen stimulation. All receptors derive from a human donor in good health (CMV status not recorded). Some clones in this sample may be carry-over from other donors' samples.

The rearrangement uses TRBV12-3 or TRBV12-4 and TRBJ1-5; D is perhaps TRBD1 (5 bases). The CDR3 spans 14 residues. With 3 bases removed from V and 6 bases from J, the gap between germline ends came to 12 bases. CDR3 nucleotide sequence: TGTGCCAGCAGTTTTGGGGCCTTTAGTCAGCCCCAGCATTTT. Translation: CASSFGAFSQPQHF.

This clonotype was counted only a few times. This chain joins TRBV2 and TRBJ1-4; no firm D call. The CDR3 covers 16 residues. V was clipped by 2 bases and J by 0 bases, with 10 bases between them. CDR1 is SNHLY, CDR2 FYNNEI, per germline. The CDR3 DNA reads TGTGCCAGCAGTGAACTGTCTACAGCAACTAATGAAAAACTGTTTTTT. This encodes CASSELSTATNEKLFF.

The chain recombines TRBV5-6 with TRBJ1-5; no definite D call. CDR1 is SGHDT and CDR2 is YYEEEE in the germline V gene. Trimming removed 1 base at V and 3 bases at J, with 11 bases between. The CDR3 totals 15 residues. Here the CDR3 DNA reads TGTGCCAGCAGCTTGTTCGGGGATTACAATCAGCCCCAGCATTTT. Translated, it gives CASSLFGDYNQPQHF.

This clonotype was recorded at least ten times. V and J are TRBV7-2 and TRBJ1-1, with D uncertain. V gave up 2 bases and J gave up 0 bases, with 7 bases separating them. Germline CDR1 is SGHTA and CDR2 is FQGNSA. The CDR3 consists of 14 residues. Here the CDR3 reads CASSLNIMNTEAFF. The CDR3 nucleotides read TGTGCCAGCAGCTTAAACATTATGAACACTGAAGCTTTCTTT.

This chain uses TRBV25-1 with TRBJ1-2, with no clear D. V lost 6 bases and J 6 bases, leaving 11 bases between the germline ends. Germline CDR1 reads MGHDK; CDR2 reads SYGVNS. The CDR3 is 12 amino acids. The CDR3 region has the DNA TGTGCCAGCAGGAGAGGAGGAAATGGCTACACCTTC. Residues: CASRRGGNGYTF.

This clonotype has more than one count but fewer than ten. This rearrangement joins TRBV15 to TRBJ2-2, with D tentatively TRBD1 or TRBD2 (5 bases each). CDR1 is LNHNV and CDR2 is YYDKDF in the germline V gene (reference sequence). CDR3 size: 15 residues. The V end lost 5 bases, the J end lost 4 bases, and 14 bases lay between the germline ends. The CDR3 DNA sequence: TGTGCCACCAGCGGGACCGGGCCCTTCACCGGGGAGCTGTTTTTT. Translation: CATSGTGPFTGELFF.

The genes are TRBV7-9 and TRBJ1-1; perhaps TRBD1 as D (6 bases). CDR1 and CDR2 from the germline V gene are SEHNR and FQNEAQ (reference sequence). This CDR3 region has 14 residues. The V gene lost 7 bases and the J gene lost 1 base, with 13 bases spanning the gap. The CDR3 nucleotides are TGTGCCAGCACTCGACAGGCGGCGAACACTGAAGCTTTCTTT. Its protein is CASTRQAANTEAFF.

This clonotype has just a few counts. The chain combines TRBV4-1 with TRBJ2-2; 8 bases line up with TRBD2. The J segment lost 5 bases and the V segment lost 4 bases, leaving 6 bases of the junction unmatched. The CDR3 has 15 residues. From germline, CDR1 is MGHRA and CDR2 YSYEKL. CDR3 region: CASSLHSGATGELFF. The CDR3 DNA sequence: TGCGCCAGCAGCCTCCATAGCGGGGCTACCGGGGAGCTGTTTTTT.

This clonotype was seen only a few times. V and J are TRBV15 and TRBJ2-5; D is uncertain. This CDR3 has 16 residues. V lost 8 bases and J 5 bases, leaving 24 bases between the germline ends. Germline assignment: CDR1 LNHNV and CDR2 YYDKDF (reference sequence). The chain's CDR3 is CATRLDLRSMWETQYF. Written as DNA, the CDR3 is TGTGCCACCCGACTGGACCTTCGCTCGATGTGGGAGACCCAGTACTTC.

This clonotype was counted ten times or more. The chain links TRBV7-8 to TRBJ1-4, with a possible D match to TRBD1 (6 bases). CDR1 and CDR2 (germline): SGHVS, FQNEAQ. Trimming pared 4 bases from V and 8 bases from J, leaving 14 bases between. The CDR3 runs 14 residues. In nucleotides, the CDR3 is TGTGCCAGCAGCTCGACCGGGACACTAGAAAAACTGTTTTTT. Protein: CASSSTGTLEKLFF.